The clone carrying this T cell receptor beta chain was detected once. Its antigen is unknown. The data derive from a study of a mutant IDH1 vaccine in newly diagnosed glioma. Indicated time point: week 47, end of study. The study gave 300 ug of mutant IDH1 20-mer peptide per vaccine dose, with topical imiquimod. This table comes from immunoSEQ multiplex PCR, and its TCRdb copy is limited to in-frame clones, with some not included. This sample has approximately 50,000 clones; about three quarters occur once, and the top ten carry over 4.5%. Trimming removed 3 bases from V and 8 bases from J, with 17 bases in between. The CDR3 contains 16 residues. Per germline, CDR1 ENHRY and CDR2 SYGVKD.

Specimen: PBMCs, collected from a glioma patient whose treatment included an IDH1 peptide vaccine. The sequence was obtained from a woman aged 40-49 years with glioma. Some clones in this sample may be carry-over from other donors' samples. V is TRBV10-3 and J is TRBJ1-6, with no clear D. CDR3 DNA: TGTGCCATCAGTGAAAGGTATAGCAGAATGGATTCACCCCTCCACTTT. Translation: CAISERYSRMDSPLHF.